A selection of T cell receptor beta chains follows, all from one sample in a study of CD8+ T cells in alopecia areata. The table came from immunoSEQ multiplex PCR; TCRdb's copy has only in-frame clones and leaves some out. This table has about 150,000 clones, around 55% appearing once. Sequenced: CD4+ T cells sorted from blood. All receptors come from a human donor in good health. The CDR3 runs from the conserved cysteine through the conserved F or W. Each record gives: clone size, J gene, V gene, D gene, CDR3 protein, CDR3 DNA. A D gene is named only where the DNA matches it firmly. Size tells how often a clone was seen (once, few, many) or the class of an expanded clone, and some rows leave it out.

few TRBJ1-2 TRBV29-1 . CSVGWGSYGYTF TGCAGCGTTGGGTGGGGGTCCTATGGCTACACCTTC
few TRBJ1-5 TRBV27 . CASSLREHQPQHF TGTGCCAGCAGTTTACGGGAACATCAGCCCCAGCATTTT
. TRBJ2-3 TRBV20-1 . CSAETKDTQYF TGCAGTGCTGAGACCAAAGATACGCAGTATTTT
. TRBJ2-7 TRBV29-1 . CSVASGAPYEQYF TGCAGCGTTGCATCAGGGGCCCCCTACGAGCAGTACTTC
few TRBJ1-5 TRBV29-1 . CSVDLGLSNQPQHF TGCAGCGTTGATCTAGGGTTGAGCAATCAGCCCCAGCATTTT
. TRBJ2-7 TRBV29-1 . CSVSAYEQYF TGCAGCGTTTCCGCCTACGAGCAGTACTTC
. TRBJ2-3 TRBV4-1 . CASSHGPIFPTDTQYF TGCGCCAGCAGCCATGGACCTATCTTTCCCACAGATACGCAGTATTTT
few TRBJ2-5 TRBV7-9 . CASSLKETQYF TGTGCCAGCAGCCTGAAAGAGACCCAGTACTTC
. TRBJ2-5 TRBV7-2 TRBD2 CASSLNLLASETQYF TGTGCCAGCAGCCTAAACTTACTAGCGTCGGAGACCCAGTACTTC
. TRBJ2-7 TRBV29-1 . CSVGQTYEQYF TGCAGCGTTGGGCAGACCTACGAGCAGTACTTC
. TRBJ2-3 TRBV28 TRBD1 CASSVQGTDTQYF TGTGCCAGCAGTGTACAGGGGACAGATACGCAGTATTTT
. TRBJ1-3 TRBV15 . CATSSASLRSGNTIYF TGTGCCACCAGCAGTGCCTCCCTTCGTTCTGGAAACACCATATATTTT
once TRBJ1-5 TRBV19 TRBD1 CASRPDRAYQPQHF TGTGCCAGTCGGCCCGACAGGGCGTATCAGCCCCAGCATTTT
. TRBJ2-3 TRBV18 . CASSPGFTDTQYF TGTGCCAGCTCACCGGGATTTACAGATACGCAGTATTTT
. TRBJ1-2 TRBV11-2 . CASSLATGRINYGYTF TGTGCCAGCAGCTTAGCTACGGGACGGATTAACTATGGCTACACCTTC
. TRBJ2-1 TRBV11-2 TRBD1 CASSRQGGSGSTYNEQFF TGTGCCAGCAGCCGACAGGGGGGTAGCGGGTCAACCTACAATGAGCAGTTCTTC
few TRBJ2-3 TRBV19 TRBD2 CASSIDRLAGGRFADTQYF TGTGCCAGTAGTATAGATCGCCTGGCGGGAGGCAGGTTCGCAGATACGCAGTATTTT
few TRBJ2-2 TRBV5-1 . CASSPLTTGTPGELFF TGCGCCAGCAGCCCCTTAACGACAGGAACTCCCGGGGAGCTGTTTTTT
. TRBJ1-1 TRBV15 . CATSRVPVLGGTEAFF TGTGCCACCAGCAGAGTGCCCGTATTAGGGGGCACTGAAGCTTTCTTT
. TRBJ2-2 TRBV2 . CASSEWRGTGELFF TGTGCCAGCAGTGAATGGAGGGGCACCGGGGAGCTGTTTTTT
. TRBJ1-5 TRBV2 . CASRGTGNQPQHF TGTGCCAGCAGGGGGACGGGCAATCAGCCCCAGCATTTT
few TRBJ2-7 TRBV29-1 . CSVGVSYEQYF TGCAGCGTAGGGGTCTCCTACGAGCAGTACTTC
. TRBJ2-1 TRBV5-6 TRBD2 CASSRVGGRGVNEQFF TGTGCCAGCAGCCGTGTAGGCGGGAGGGGTGTCAATGAGCAGTTCTTC
. TRBJ2-7 TRBV29-1 . CSVVGQGFRNEQYF TGCAGCGTAGTAGGTCAGGGCTTCCGGAACGAGCAGTACTTC
. TRBJ2-5 TRBV7-9 . CASSPGRLTHRQETQYF TGTGCCAGCAGCCCCGGGCGCCTGACCCACCGCCAAGAGACCCAGTACTTC
. TRBJ1-5 TRBV7-9 . CASSSTAGDNQPQHF TGTGCCAGCAGCTCCACGGCGGGGGATAATCAGCCCCAGCATTTT
. TRBJ2-3 TRBV5-4 . CASSFTHTDTQYF TGTGCCAGCAGCTTTACTCACACAGATACGCAGTATTTT
. TRBJ1-2 TRBV27 . CASGSGGLPNYGYTF TGTGCCAGCGGCTCGGGAGGGTTGCCTAACTATGGCTACACCTTC
. TRBJ2-1 TRBV29-1 TRBD2 CSVEDRMSGRSSEQFF TGCAGCGTTGAAGATCGAATGAGCGGGAGGTCTAGTGAGCAGTTCTTC
. TRBJ2-6 TRBV6-6 . CASSRAGDGANVLTF TGTGCCAGCAGTCGCGCCGGGGATGGGGCCAACGTCCTGACTTTC
. TRBJ1-2 TRBV30 . CAWRMGGANYGYTF TGTGCCTGGAGGATGGGGGGAGCCAACTATGGCTACACCTTC
. TRBJ2-2 TRBV7-2 . CASSLKRSTGELFF TGTGCCAGCAGCCTAAAAAGATCCACCGGGGAGCTGTTTTTT
. TRBJ2-2 TRBV30 . CAWTRERELFF TGTGCCTGGACGAGGGAAAGGGAGCTGTTTTTT
. TRBJ2-7 TRBV7-4 . CASSSRWGTLHEQYF TGTGCCAGCAGCTCCCGTTGGGGGACTTTACACGAGCAGTACTTC
. TRBJ1-2 TRBV29-1 . CSAGARDTYGYTF TGCAGCGCCGGCGCCCGGGACACCTATGGCTACACCTTC
. TRBJ1-4 TRBV30 . CAWSPGTTVNEKLFF TGTGCCTGGAGCCCAGGGACTACGGTTAATGAAAAACTGTTTTTT
. TRBJ1-1 TRBV6-5 . CASSARTGTEAFF TGTGCCAGCAGCGCCCGGACGGGGACTGAAGCTTTCTTT
. TRBJ2-4 TRBV11-2 TRBD2 CASSLRLAQENIQYF TGTGCCAGCAGCTTACGACTAGCCCAAGAAAACATTCAGTACTTC
. TRBJ1-5 TRBV25-1 . CASSDRYSNQPQHF TGTGCCAGCAGTGACAGGTATTCGAATCAGCCCCAGCATTTT
. TRBJ1-4 TRBV4-2 . CASSQDVGVGGKLFF TGTGCCAGCAGCCAAGATGTCGGGGTTGGTGGAAAACTGTTTTTT
. TRBJ1-5 TRBV6-1 . CASSEGTARRQPQHF TGTGCCAGCAGTGAAGGGACAGCCCGGAGGCAGCCCCAGCATTTT
. TRBJ2-1 TRBV10-3 TRBD2 CAINALAGTNNEQFF TGTGCCATCAACGCACTAGCGGGTACCAATAATGAGCAGTTCTTC
. TRBJ1-5 TRBV30 . CAWAWGDQPQHF TGTGCCTGGGCCTGGGGGGACCAGCCCCAGCATTTT
. TRBJ2-1 TRBV6-6 TRBD2 CASSYSLAGGPNEQFF TGTGCCAGCAGTTACTCGTTAGCGGGAGGGCCGAATGAGCAGTTCTTC
few TRBJ1-2 TRBV9 . CASSPSILDGYTF TGTGCCAGCAGCCCATCGATCCTGGATGGCTACACCTTC
. TRBJ2-1 TRBV14 . CASSRLTGTRNNEQFF TGTGCCAGCAGCCGTCTAACCGGGACGAGAAACAATGAGCAGTTCTTC
. TRBJ2-1 TRBV25-1 . CASSESGLSYNEQFF TGTGCCAGCAGTGAAAGTGGACTCTCCTACAATGAGCAGTTCTTC
few TRBJ2-4 TRBV29-1 . CSAKGQAKNIQYF TGCAGCGCTAAGGGACAAGCCAAAAACATTCAGTACTTC
. TRBJ2-7 TRBV20-1 . CSATVEETRYF TGCAGTGCTACGGTAGAGGAGACGCGGTACTTC
. TRBJ2-4 TRBV28 . CASSLHRGSGNIQYF TGTGCCAGCAGTCTCCACCGGGGTTCGGGGAACATTCAGTACTTC
. TRBJ1-2 TRBV29-1 . CSVPGQADNNYGYTF TGCAGCGTTCCCGGTCAGGCGGATAATAACTATGGCTACACCTTC
. TRBJ1-1 TRBV6-5 TRBD1 CASSYSQGARGSAFF TGTGCCAGCAGTTACTCCCAGGGGGCGCGTGGATCGGCTTTCTTT
. TRBJ1-2 TRBV6-5 . CASSSLQGSGYTF TGTGCCAGCAGTTCTTTACAGGGTTCGGGCTACACCTTC
few TRBJ1-1 TRBV7-9 . CASSPGRGNTEAFF TGTGCCAGCAGCCCCGGACGGGGAAACACTGAAGCTTTCTTT
. TRBJ1-2 TRBV6-1 . CASSEALYGYTF TGTGCCAGCAGTGAAGCGCTCTATGGCTACACCTTC
. TRBJ1-1 TRBV30 TRBD1 CAWRLDVGTGGNTEAFF TGTGCCTGGAGACTAGACGTAGGGACAGGGGGAAACACTGAAGCTTTCTTT
. TRBJ2-1 TRBV30 . CAWSHYLSPLYNEQFF TGTGCCTGGAGTCATTATCTAAGCCCCCTTTACAATGAGCAGTTCTTC
few TRBJ2-1 TRBV25-1 . CASSDNEQFF TGTGCCAGCAGTGACAATGAGCAGTTCTTC
. TRBJ2-1 TRBV4-1 . CASSQDRKEPFF TGCGCCAGCAGCCAAGATCGGAAGGAACCGTTCTTC